A selection of T cell receptor beta chains follows, all from one sample in a study of shared clonotypes between healthy human individuals. Here immunoSEQ multiplex PCR was the method, and the copy in TCRdb shows in-frame clones only, minus some. The sample shows around 940,000 clones, approximately 80% of them seen only once. What was sequenced was memory CD4+ T cells sorted from blood. These receptors came from a young man in good health. The CDR3 runs from the conserved cysteine through the conserved F or W. Each record gives: clone size, V gene, D gene, J gene, CDR3 protein, CDR3 DNA. D genes are given only for firm matches. Expanded clones get a size class; other rows say once, few or many, or leave the size out.

.	TRBV5-6	TRBD2	TRBJ2-7	CASSLVTASGGYYEQYF	TGTGCCAGCAGCTTGGTAACTGCTAGCGGGGGGTACTACGAGCAGTACTTC
.	TRBV20-1	.	TRBJ2-5	CSARPSETQYF	TGCAGTGCTAGACCTTCTGAGACCCAGTACTTC
.	TRBV4-1	TRBD2	TRBJ2-3	CASSQEGTRSLDTQYF	TGCGCCAGCAGCCAAGAGGGGACTAGGAGCCTAGATACGCAGTATTTT
.	TRBV2	TRBD2	TRBJ2-1	CASKLAGVGNEQFF	TGTGCCAGCAAATTAGCGGGAGTCGGTAATGAGCAGTTCTTC
.	TRBV6-5	.	TRBJ1-1	CASSKGGGSTEAFF	TGTGCCAGCAGTAAGGGCGGGGGCAGCACTGAAGCTTTCTTT
.	TRBV9	TRBD1	TRBJ1-4	CASSANSGGWGEKLFF	TGTGCCAGCAGCGCCAACTCAGGGGGCTGGGGTGAAAAACTGTTTTTT
.	TRBV27	.	TRBJ1-1	CASFARGSKAFF	TGTGCCAGCTTCGCCCGGGGGTCGAAAGCTTTCTTT
.	TRBV7-9	.	TRBJ1-4	CASSLITGPNEKLFF	TGTGCCAGCAGCCTTATAACAGGTCCCAATGAAAAACTGTTTTTT
.	TRBV28	.	TRBJ2-5	CASSFSQRETQYF	TGTGCCAGCAGTTTTAGTCAGAGGGAGACCCAGTACTTC
few	TRBV7-2	TRBD1	TRBJ2-7	CASSFRGTGVSEQYF	TGTGCCAGCAGCTTCCGTGGGACAGGGGTAAGCGAGCAGTACTTC
.	TRBV28	.	TRBJ2-1	CASSPRRVRGFF	TGTGCCAGCAGTCCCCGGAGGGTCCGGGGGTTCTTC
.	TRBV7-7	TRBD2	TRBJ2-2	CASSLVAGDLTGELFF	TGTGCTAGCAGCTTAGTAGCGGGAGACCTCACCGGGGAGCTGTTTTTT
.	TRBV9	.	TRBJ2-3	CASSVTLGSPDTQYF	TGTGCCAGCAGCGTAACTCTCGGCAGCCCCGATACGCAGTATTTT
.	TRBV6-6	TRBD2	TRBJ2-7	CASSTSGGAYEQYF	TGTGCCAGCAGTACTAGCGGGGGGGCCTACGAGCAGTACTTC
.	TRBV11-2	.	TRBJ2-7	CASSLAEVTSYEQYF	TGTGCCAGCAGCTTAGCAGAAGTAACCTCCTACGAGCAGTACTTC
.	TRBV5-1	TRBD2	TRBJ2-7	CASSASTGGDYEQYF	TGCGCCAGCAGCGCCTCGACCGGGGGGGACTACGAGCAGTACTTC
.	TRBV19	.	TRBJ1-4	CASTPGAPANEKLFF	TGTGCCAGTACCCCGGGGGCGCCGGCTAATGAAAAACTGTTTTTT
.	TRBV6-6	TRBD1	TRBJ1-4	CASRSRDLPGGEKLFF	TGTGCCAGCAGATCCCGGGACCTCCCAGGGGGTGAAAAACTGTTTTTT
.	TRBV29-1	.	TRBJ2-3	CSVDLVRGDTQYF	TGCAGCGTTGATTTGGTGAGGGGGGATACGCAGTATTTT
.	TRBV5-1	.	TRBJ2-2	CASSPTGYVAGELFF	TGCGCCAGCAGCCCGACGGGGTACGTGGCCGGGGAGCTGTTTTTT
.	TRBV18	TRBD2	TRBJ2-1	CASSPPGSGNPGRLEQFF	TGTGCCAGCTCACCTCCCGGGAGCGGGAACCCCGGAAGATTAGAGCAGTTCTTC
.	TRBV18	TRBD1	TRBJ2-2	CASTGQGRAGELFF	TGTGCCAGCACTGGACAGGGTCGCGCCGGGGAGCTGTTTTTT
.	TRBV7-9	TRBD2	TRBJ2-1	CASSSRGGLAGADNEQFF	TGTGCCAGCAGCTCCAGGGGGGGACTAGCGGGAGCGGACAATGAGCAGTTCTTC
.	TRBV5-4	TRBD1	TRBJ2-3	CASSGTGGAADTQYF	TGTGCCAGCAGCGGAACAGGGGGAGCGGCAGATACGCAGTATTTT
.	TRBV4-1	.	TRBJ1-1	CASTPGFGWETEAFF	TGCGCCAGCACCCCCGGATTCGGGTGGGAAACTGAAGCTTTCTTT
.	TRBV16	.	TRBJ1-2	CASSQSPGQYGYTF	TGTGCCAGCAGCCAATCCCCCGGACAGTATGGCTACACCTTC
few	TRBV7-8	.	TRBJ2-5	CASSLETQYF	TGTGCCAGCAGCTTGGAGACCCAGTACTTC
.	TRBV30	.	TRBJ2-1	CAGGQAPDNEQFF	TGTGCCGGGGGACAAGCGCCCGACAATGAGCAGTTCTTC
.	TRBV5-8	.	TRBJ2-5	CASSLGKWEQETQYF	TGTGCCAGCAGCTTGGGAAAATGGGAACAAGAGACCCAGTACTTC
.	TRBV2	.	TRBJ2-7	CASTGPLPYEQYF	TGTGCCAGCACAGGGCCATTACCCTACGAGCAGTACTTC
.	TRBV5-4	.	TRBJ2-5	CASSLPGQETQYF	TGTGCCAGCAGCTTGCCGGGTCAGGAGACCCAGTACTTC
.	TRBV7-6	.	TRBJ2-2	CASSLRTGELFF	TGTGCCAGCAGCTTACGTACCGGGGAGCTGTTTTTT
.	TRBV9	TRBD1	TRBJ1-6	CASSQDRGGLNSPLHF	TGTGCCAGCAGCCAGGACAGGGGAGGCCTCAATTCACCCCTCCACTTT
.	TRBV19	TRBD1	TRBJ1-1	CASGTGVMNTEAFF	TGTGCCAGCGGGACAGGGGTTATGAACACTGAAGCTTTCTTT
.	TRBV5-1	TRBD2	TRBJ2-3	CASSGTSGLTDTQYF	TGCGCCAGCTCCGGGACTAGCGGGCTAACAGATACGCAGTATTTT
once	TRBV19	.	TRBJ1-5	CASSNRGNANQPQHF	TGTGCCAGTAGTAATCGGGGAAATGCCAATCAGCCCCAGCATTTT
.	TRBV6-5	TRBD1	TRBJ2-7	CASSYSPGTGTYEQYF	TGTGCCAGCAGTTACTCGCCCGGGACAGGGACTTACGAGCAGTACTTC
.	TRBV11-3	TRBD2	TRBJ2-5	CASSLPPQKSGGETQYF	TGTGCCAGCAGCTTACCTCCACAGAAAAGCGGGGGGGAGACCCAGTACTTC
.	TRBV9	.	TRBJ2-1	CASSKGPEAYNEQFF	TGTGCCAGCAGCAAGGGACCAGAAGCTTACAATGAGCAGTTCTTC
few	TRBV30	.	TRBJ1-2	CACHQGFGYTF	TGTGCCTGCCACCAAGGGTTCGGCTACACCTTC
.	TRBV9	TRBD2	TRBJ2-3	CASSARSGASTDTQYF	TGTGCCAGCAGCGCGCGTAGCGGGGCGAGCACAGATACGCAGTATTTT